Following are 6 T cell receptor beta chains from one sample sequenced in a study of blood T cell repertoires in COVID-19. Data came from immunoSEQ multiplex PCR; TCRdb stores just in-frame clones and leaves some out. The sample shows around 170,000 clones, about 88% of them seen only once. What was sequenced was PBMCs or T cells enriched from blood (not recorded which). These receptors were obtained from a woman between 18 and 29 years old who had recovered from COVID-19.

The chain links TRBV5-1 to TRBJ1-2; TRBD1 is a possible D gene (5 bases). V lost 7 bases and J 7 bases, leaving 14 bases between the germline ends. CDR3 length equals 12 residues. The germline gives CDR1 SGHRS, CDR2 YFSETQ. The CDR3 nucleotides are TGCGCCAGCCGACCCAGGGATAGTGGCTACACCTTC. Its protein product is CASRPRDSGYTF.

The chain links TRBV4-1 to TRBJ2-7; possibly TRBD1 for D (5 bases). The CDR3 has 18 residues. CDR1 is MGHRA and CDR2 is YSYEKL in the germline V gene. V lost 2 bases and J 2 bases, leaving 22 bases between the germline ends. In nucleotides, the CDR3 is TGCGCCAGCAGCCAAAAACCGCCAGACAGCTTGACCACCTACGAGCAGTACTTC. Its translation is CASSQKPPDSLTTYEQYF.

This chain links TRBV28 with TRBJ2-1, with D possibly matching TRBD2 (6 bases). The CDR3 has 13 amino acids. Germline assignment: CDR1 MDHEN and CDR2 SYDVKM. V shed 6 bases and J shed 2 bases, with 8 bases lying between them. The CDR3 loop reads CASSGGTYNEQFF. CDR3 coding DNA: TGTGCCAGCAGCGGGGGAACCTACAATGAGCAGTTCTTC.

The chain joins TRBV28 to TRBJ1-1, with a possible D match to TRBD1 (5 bases). The ends were cut back, 2 bases at V and 6 bases at J, with 13 bases in the middle. CDR3 length: 14 residues. Germline values: CDR1 MDHEN, CDR2 SYDVKM. The chain's CDR3 is CASSLVREIPEAFF. The CDR3 coding sequence is TGTGCCAGCAGTTTAGTCAGGGAAATCCCTGAAGCTTTCTTT.

In DNA, the CDR3 is TGTGCCAGCAGCTCTAGACCAATTGCCTACGAGCAGTACTTC. Translated, it gives CASSSRPIAYEQYF. The chain carries TRBV5-4 and TRBJ2-7; D not resolved. Germline V gene data show CDR1 as SGHNT and CDR2 as YYREEE (reference sequence). The CDR3 totals 14 residues. Trimming pared 3 bases from V and 2 bases from J, leaving 12 bases between.

V usage is TRBV4-2 and J usage is TRBJ2-4, with TRBD2 as a possible D gene (6 bases). CDR3 length: 18 amino acids. The germline V gene has CDR1 LGHNA and CDR2 YNFKEQ. Trimming left V 0 bases short and J 3 bases short, with 18 bases between. Here the CDR3 DNA reads TGTGCCAGCAGCCAAGAGAGGATCGGGCGGGGATACAAAAACATTCAGTACTTC. This sequence encodes CASSQERIGRGYKNIQYF.